The TCR beta chain described here comes from a study of blood T cell repertoires in COVID-19. At the level of the study: The origin of the acute and convalescent COVID-19 samples was the United States, Italy and Spain. From T cells, B-cell-depleted T cells, or PBMCs came the material, which was cDNA or gDNA.

Trimming took 4 bases from V and 6 from J, leaving 16 bases between them. CDR1 and CDR2 from the germline V gene are LNHDA and SQIVND (reference sequence). This CDR3 region has 15 residues. The method was immunoSEQ multiplex PCR; TCRdb's version includes in-frame clones alone and lacks a portion of them. The data show fewer than 300,000 clones, approximately 84% seen once. The V call is TRBV19, the J call TRBJ1-5; possible D gene TRBD1, 5 bases. The source of this sequence is a human donor with COVID-19, enrolled during active disease. The donor label of this sample is uncertain. The specimen was peripheral blood. The CDR3 nucleotides are TGTGCCAGTAGTAGCAGGGACGGGAGGGTTCAGCCCCAGCATTTT. Translating gives CASSSRDGRVQPQHF.